This T cell receptor (beta chain) came from a study of radiotherapy plus CTLA-4 blockade in lung cancer. Study at large: An objective response was seen in 15% to 20% of patients, and disease control in roughly 28%.

With ipilimumab providing CTLA-4 blockade, focal radiation was administered to patients who had chemo-refractory metastatic non-small-cell lung cancer. CDR1 and CDR2 (germline): MRHNA, SNTAGT. This CDR3 is 17 amino acids long. V dropped 4 bases and J dropped 2 bases, with 20 bases sitting between them. Whole-study findings and limits: Radiotherapy with ipilimumab was followed by blood expansion of tumor-derived clones. Response was reportedly best predicted by early blood T cell clone dynamics, with interferon-beta.

The protocol was immunoSEQ multiplex PCR, while the TCRdb copy is restricted to in-frame clones and leaves out a portion. The table shows 85,000 to 95,000 clones, with roughly 85% occurring only once. With regard to this clone: Its antigen is undetermined.

The sequence came from a human donor with non-small cell lung cancer that progressed on radiotherapy plus ipilimumab. Sequenced here: peripheral blood, sampled from a patient treated with radiotherapy plus ipilimumab. V is TRBV6-4 and J is TRBJ2-5; D possibly corresponds to TRBD2 (5 bases). The CDR3: CASSVLPRSGTQETQYF. The CDR3 region has the DNA TGTGCCAGCAGTGTCTTACCTCGGAGCGGTACACAAGAGACCCAGTACTTC.